These T cell receptor beta chains were read from a single sample in a study of OX40 agonist ivuxolimab in advanced cancers. Method: immunoSEQ multiplex PCR; TCRdb's copy keeps in-frame clones and lacks some. The sample yields roughly 67,000 clones, 80% to 90% seen once. The sample in question was CD4+ or CD8+ T cells sorted from blood, obtained in a trial of the OX40 agonist ivuxolimab. These receptors were taken from an adult with an advanced solid tumor such as melanoma, head and neck, liver or kidney cancer. Both conserved end residues are part of each CDR3. Fields, in order: clone size, J gene, V gene, D gene, CDR3 DNA, CDR3 protein. D genes are given only for firm matches. Part of the rows lack a size; the others show once, few, many or a class for expanded clones.

clone size: NA
J gene: TRBJ1-6
V gene: TRBV6-6
D gene: TRBD1
CDR3 DNA: TGTGCCAGCACTTCCCTGGACAGGGTAAATTCACCCCTCCACTTT
CDR3 protein: CASTSLDRVNSPLHF

clone size: NA
J gene: TRBJ2-7
V gene: TRBV11-3
D gene: TRBD2
CDR3 DNA: TGTGCCAGCAGCCAAGTGACGGGAGGCGAGCAGTACTTC
CDR3 protein: CASSQVTGGEQYF

clone size: NA
J gene: TRBJ1-1
V gene: TRBV5-6
D gene: TRBD1
CDR3 DNA: TGTGCCAGCAGTACCTATACAGGGGATCGTTGGGGCACTGAAGCTTTCTTT
CDR3 protein: CASSTYTGDRWGTEAFF

clone size: few
J gene: TRBJ1-3
V gene: TRBV6-5
D gene: NA
CDR3 DNA: TGTGCCAGCAGGATTACAGGGCTAGGAAACACCATATATTTT
CDR3 protein: CASRITGLGNTIYF

clone size: NA
J gene: TRBJ1-5
V gene: TRBV7-7
D gene: NA
CDR3 DNA: TGTGCTAGCAGTCGTACAGAAGATCAGCCCCAGCATTTT
CDR3 protein: CASSRTEDQPQHF

clone size: NA
J gene: TRBJ2-3
V gene: TRBV5-8
D gene: NA
CDR3 DNA: TGTGCCAGCAGCTCCCCCCTACGGGGGCGCACAGATACGCAGTATTTT
CDR3 protein: CASSSPLRGRTDTQYF

clone size: NA
J gene: TRBJ2-5
V gene: TRBV11-2
D gene: NA
CDR3 DNA: TGTGCCAGCAGCTTAGATCGCCCTCGGGGCAGGAACCAAGAGACCCAGTACTTC
CDR3 protein: CASSLDRPRGRNQETQYF

clone size: NA
J gene: TRBJ2-1
V gene: TRBV6-1
D gene: NA
CDR3 DNA: TGTGCCAGCAGGAGGGTTGGCTCCTACAATGAGCAGTTCTTC
CDR3 protein: CASRRVGSYNEQFF

clone size: NA
J gene: TRBJ2-3
V gene: TRBV18
D gene: NA
CDR3 DNA: TGTGCCAGCTCACCCCCCGGCACAGATACGCAGTATTTT
CDR3 protein: CASSPPGTDTQYF

clone size: few
J gene: TRBJ2-2
V gene: TRBV10-3
D gene: NA
CDR3 DNA: TGTGCCATCAGTGAGTCGAAAGGGGGAGTGGCCGGGGAGCTGTTTTTT
CDR3 protein: CAISESKGGVAGELFF

clone size: once
J gene: TRBJ2-3
V gene: TRBV18
D gene: TRBD1
CDR3 DNA: TGTGCCAGCTCACCACGGACAGGTGACGATACGCAGTATTTT
CDR3 protein: CASSPRTGDDTQYF

clone size: NA
J gene: TRBJ2-1
V gene: TRBV25-1
D gene: NA
CDR3 DNA: TGTGCCAGCAGTGATCCTCTCAGCTCCTACAATGAGCAGTTCTTC
CDR3 protein: CASSDPLSSYNEQFF

clone size: NA
J gene: TRBJ1-5
V gene: TRBV5-1
D gene: NA
CDR3 DNA: TGCGCCAGCAGCGCAACCGGGACCGGGGGTGGTCAGCCCCAGCATTTT
CDR3 protein: CASSATGTGGGQPQHF

clone size: NA
J gene: TRBJ2-7
V gene: TRBV7-2
D gene: NA
CDR3 DNA: TGTGCCAGCAGCTTAACACCCTCGGACTACGAGCAGTACTTC
CDR3 protein: CASSLTPSDYEQYF

clone size: NA
J gene: TRBJ1-5
V gene: TRBV4-1
D gene: TRBD1
CDR3 DNA: TGCGCCAGCAGCCAAGTTGAAAGGGGGCTGAATCAGCCCCAGCATTTT
CDR3 protein: CASSQVERGLNQPQHF

clone size: once
J gene: TRBJ2-2
V gene: TRBV7-2
D gene: NA
CDR3 DNA: TGTGCCAGCAGTTCTGGACTACGAAACACCGGGGAGCTGTTTTTT
CDR3 protein: CASSSGLRNTGELFF

clone size: NA
J gene: TRBJ2-7
V gene: TRBV13
D gene: NA
CDR3 DNA: TGTGCCAGCAGCGGTCGGGACGTGAGCTCCTACGAGCAGTACTTC
CDR3 protein: CASSGRDVSSYEQYF

clone size: few
J gene: TRBJ1-1
V gene: TRBV19
D gene: NA
CDR3 DNA: TGTGCCAGTCTTCTCCGGGGCCCGAACACTGAAGCTTTCTTT
CDR3 protein: CASLLRGPNTEAFF

clone size: once
J gene: TRBJ1-1
V gene: TRBV5-1
D gene: TRBD1
CDR3 DNA: TGCGCCAGCAGCCCCGGGGACAGGGAGGGCACTGAAGCTTTCTTT
CDR3 protein: CASSPGDREGTEAFF

clone size: NA
J gene: TRBJ1-1
V gene: TRBV7-9
D gene: NA
CDR3 DNA: TGTGCCAGCAGCTTAATTGGTAGGAAAACTGAAGCTTTCTTT
CDR3 protein: CASSLIGRKTEAFF

clone size: NA
J gene: TRBJ1-5
V gene: TRBV6-5
D gene: NA
CDR3 DNA: TGTGCCAGCAGTTACGCCAGGGGCAATCAGCCCCAGCATTTT
CDR3 protein: CASSYARGNQPQHF

clone size: NA
J gene: TRBJ2-5
V gene: TRBV11-1
D gene: NA
CDR3 DNA: TGTGCCAGCAGCCCGGGCCAAGAGACCCAGTACTTC
CDR3 protein: CASSPGQETQYF

clone size: NA
J gene: TRBJ2-3
V gene: TRBV2
D gene: TRBD2
CDR3 DNA: TGTGCCGGCCTAGCGGGGGGGCATGAAGATACGCAGTATTTT
CDR3 protein: CAGLAGGHEDTQYF

clone size: NA
J gene: TRBJ1-6
V gene: TRBV7-7
D gene: TRBD1
CDR3 DNA: TGTGCCAGCAGCCCCGAGTTTACAGGGGGCTCAGGCTCACCCCTCCACTTT
CDR3 protein: CASSPEFTGGSGSPLHF

clone size: NA
J gene: TRBJ2-3
V gene: TRBV10-3
D gene: NA
CDR3 DNA: TGTGCCATCAGTGAGTTATCGAGGGAGAGTGATACGCAGTATTTT
CDR3 protein: CAISELSRESDTQYF

clone size: NA
J gene: TRBJ2-5
V gene: TRBV10-3
D gene: TRBD1
CDR3 DNA: TGTGCCATCAGGGGACAGGGGACTTTCCAAGAGACCCAGTACTTC
CDR3 protein: CAIRGQGTFQETQYF

clone size: NA
J gene: TRBJ1-6
V gene: TRBV7-2
D gene: TRBD1
CDR3 DNA: TGTGCCAGCAGAGAATCCGGGACAGCTAATAATTCACCCCTCCACTTT
CDR3 protein: CASRESGTANNSPLHF

clone size: NA
J gene: TRBJ2-2
V gene: TRBV12-5
D gene: NA
CDR3 DNA: TGTGCTAGTGGTCTGCCCGCCGGGGAGCTGTTTTTT
CDR3 protein: CASGLPAGELFF

clone size: NA
J gene: TRBJ1-4
V gene: TRBV6-5
D gene: TRBD1
CDR3 DNA: TGTGCCAGCAGTTACGACGCAAGGGGACAGAAACTGTTTTTT
CDR3 protein: CASSYDARGQKLFF

clone size: few
J gene: TRBJ1-5
V gene: TRBV19
D gene: TRBD1
CDR3 DNA: TGTGCCAGTAGTATTGGACAGGGCGCAAATAGCAATCAGCCCCAGCATTTT
CDR3 protein: CASSIGQGANSNQPQHF

clone size: NA
J gene: TRBJ1-3
V gene: TRBV7-2
D gene: TRBD1
CDR3 DNA: TGTGCCAGCAGCTTCACAGGGGTCCCAGCCGGAAACACCATATATTTT
CDR3 protein: CASSFTGVPAGNTIYF

clone size: NA
J gene: TRBJ1-5
V gene: TRBV7-9
D gene: NA
CDR3 DNA: TGTGCCAGCAGCCCTAGCCTCGGGGGATCTTGGCAGCCCCAGCATTTT
CDR3 protein: CASSPSLGGSWQPQHF

clone size: NA
J gene: TRBJ1-1
V gene: TRBV5-1
D gene: TRBD1
CDR3 DNA: TGCGCCAGCAGCCTACGACAGGGGGCAAACACTGAAGCTTTCTTT
CDR3 protein: CASSLRQGANTEAFF

clone size: NA
J gene: TRBJ1-6
V gene: TRBV14
D gene: NA
CDR3 DNA: TGTGCCAGCAGCCAACCTGGAACGAGCAATTCACCCCTCCACTTT
CDR3 protein: CASSQPGTSNSPLHF

clone size: NA
J gene: TRBJ2-3
V gene: TRBV19
D gene: TRBD2
CDR3 DNA: TGTGCCAGTAGCGATCGGCTAGCGGGGGGAACGTCTAGCACAGATACGCAGTATTTT
CDR3 protein: CASSDRLAGGTSSTDTQYF

clone size: NA
J gene: TRBJ1-6
V gene: TRBV19
D gene: NA
CDR3 DNA: TGTGCCAGTACCCCCGGGTTTGGTAGTGGAAGATCACCCCTCCACTTT
CDR3 protein: CASTPGFGSGRSPLHF

clone size: NA
J gene: TRBJ2-2
V gene: TRBV7-2
D gene: TRBD2
CDR3 DNA: TGTGCCAGCAGCTTACAAGCGGGGGGGAACACCGGGGAGCTGTTTTTT
CDR3 protein: CASSLQAGGNTGELFF

clone size: NA
J gene: TRBJ2-3
V gene: TRBV27
D gene: NA
CDR3 DNA: TGTGCCAGCAGTTTATGGGGGACAGATACGCAGTATTTT
CDR3 protein: CASSLWGTDTQYF

clone size: NA
J gene: TRBJ1-5
V gene: TRBV6-1
D gene: NA
CDR3 DNA: TGTGCCAGCGGACTGGGGGGTAGCAATCAGCCCCAGCATTTT
CDR3 protein: CASGLGGSNQPQHF

clone size: NA
J gene: TRBJ2-3
V gene: TRBV14
D gene: NA
CDR3 DNA: TGTGCCAGCAGCCCCGCCCGAGTTAGCACAGATACGCAGTATTTT
CDR3 protein: CASSPARVSTDTQYF

clone size: NA
J gene: TRBJ2-6
V gene: TRBV19
D gene: NA
CDR3 DNA: TGTGCCAGTAGTAGGGGACCAAGCTCTGGGGCCAACGTCCTGACTTTC
CDR3 protein: CASSRGPSSGANVLTF

clone size: NA
J gene: TRBJ2-5
V gene: TRBV7-9
D gene: NA
CDR3 DNA: TGTGCCAGCAGCTTAAGGTCGGCAGGGGCCCAGATCCAAGAGACCCAGTACTTC
CDR3 protein: CASSLRSAGAQIQETQYF

clone size: NA
J gene: TRBJ2-3
V gene: TRBV2
D gene: NA
CDR3 DNA: TGTGCCAGCAGTCCCCAAGGACCAAGAACTAGCACAGATACGCAGTATTTT
CDR3 protein: CASSPQGPRTSTDTQYF

clone size: NA
J gene: TRBJ2-7
V gene: TRBV18
D gene: NA
CDR3 DNA: TGTGCCAGCTCACCCCGCCGGGGCTACGAGCAGTACTTC
CDR3 protein: CASSPRRGYEQYF

clone size: once
J gene: TRBJ1-3
V gene: TRBV7-3
D gene: TRBD1
CDR3 DNA: TGTGCCAGCAGCTTAGGAGCAGGGGGCGAGAACACCATATATTTT
CDR3 protein: CASSLGAGGENTIYF

clone size: once
J gene: TRBJ2-7
V gene: TRBV27
D gene: NA
CDR3 DNA: TGTGCCAGCAGTCGGGACGGGAGCTACGAGCAGTACTTC
CDR3 protein: CASSRDGSYEQYF

clone size: once
J gene: TRBJ1-2
V gene: TRBV11-3
D gene: TRBD1
CDR3 DNA: TGTGCCAGCAGCTTCTCGACAGGGGGCTACACCTTC
CDR3 protein: CASSFSTGGYTF

clone size: once
J gene: TRBJ1-5
V gene: TRBV5-8
D gene: NA
CDR3 DNA: TGTGCCAGCAGCGTCCTGAACAGGGGCAATCAGCCCCAGCATTTT
CDR3 protein: CASSVLNRGNQPQHF

clone size: NA
J gene: TRBJ1-6
V gene: TRBV6-5
D gene: TRBD1
CDR3 DNA: TGTGCCAGCAGACGGGACAGGGACGGGAATTCACCCCTCCACTTT
CDR3 protein: CASRRDRDGNSPLHF

clone size: NA
J gene: TRBJ2-3
V gene: TRBV19
D gene: TRBD1
CDR3 DNA: TGTGCCAGTAGTACAGGGACAGCCCCTAGCACAGATACGCAGTATTTT
CDR3 protein: CASSTGTAPSTDTQYF

clone size: NA
J gene: TRBJ2-1
V gene: TRBV5-1
D gene: NA
CDR3 DNA: TGCGCCAGCAGCGCGGGCCGAGGGGATGAGCAGTTCTTC
CDR3 protein: CASSAGRGDEQFF

clone size: NA
J gene: TRBJ1-4
V gene: TRBV6-1
D gene: TRBD1
CDR3 DNA: TGTGCCAGCAGTGAAGCCCCACCATTCGGGACAGGGATTGGAAAACTGTTTTTT
CDR3 protein: CASSEAPPFGTGIGKLFF

clone size: NA
J gene: TRBJ2-3
V gene: TRBV10-1
D gene: NA
CDR3 DNA: TGCGCCAGCAGCCGCTTGGGAACGCAGTATTTT
CDR3 protein: CASSRLGTQYF

clone size: NA
J gene: TRBJ2-2
V gene: TRBV7-2
D gene: NA
CDR3 DNA: TGTGCCAGCAGAGCGAAGACGGGGAACACCGGGGAGCTGTTTTTT
CDR3 protein: CASRAKTGNTGELFF

clone size: NA
J gene: TRBJ2-3
V gene: TRBV18
D gene: NA
CDR3 DNA: TGTGCCAGCTCACCATCCGGAGGGGGGGCCTCCACAGATACGCAGTATTTT
CDR3 protein: CASSPSGGGASTDTQYF